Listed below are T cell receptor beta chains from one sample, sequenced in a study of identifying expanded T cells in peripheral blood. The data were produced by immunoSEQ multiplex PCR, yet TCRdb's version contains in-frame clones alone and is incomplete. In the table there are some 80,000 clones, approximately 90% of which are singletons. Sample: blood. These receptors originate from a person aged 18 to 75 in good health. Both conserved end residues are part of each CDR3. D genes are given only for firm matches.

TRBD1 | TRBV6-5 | CASSKDRGIHEQYF
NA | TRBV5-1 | CASSLAAGNTDTQYF
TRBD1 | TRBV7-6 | CASSAGTGGGYTF
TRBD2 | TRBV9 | CASSALGRGSSYNEQFF
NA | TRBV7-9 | CASSPSSDEQYF
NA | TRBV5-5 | CASSSIGLGDYEQYF
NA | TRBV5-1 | CASSTGQNTGELFF
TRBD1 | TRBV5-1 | CASSFEGASEKLFF
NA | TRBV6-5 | CASQKGHIVSYEQYF
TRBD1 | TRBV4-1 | CASSLRLGTDNTGELFF
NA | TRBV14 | CASSQDPSYTEAFF
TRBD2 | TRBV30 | CAWSVRGGGTYNEQFF
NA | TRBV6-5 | CASRTGLNTEAFF
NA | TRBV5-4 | CASSLRQALNTEAFF
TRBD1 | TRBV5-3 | CARSWDKGADVSGANVLTF
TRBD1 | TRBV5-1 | CASSYQGAAGETQYF
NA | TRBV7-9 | CASSLTRVSGNTIYF
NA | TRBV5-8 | CASSLEQVRFYHTEAFF
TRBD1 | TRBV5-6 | CASSDGGTGNTEAFF
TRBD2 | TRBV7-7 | CASSLRPGGNNEQFF
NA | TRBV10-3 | CAITGTENTEAFF
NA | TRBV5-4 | CASSLQISSYNEQFF
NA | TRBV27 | CASSFSYQNEKLFF
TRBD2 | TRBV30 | CAWSVLSGGTGELFF
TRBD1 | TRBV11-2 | CASSPDRGHGYTF
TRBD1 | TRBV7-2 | CASSTGDRIEAFF
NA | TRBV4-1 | CASSPRQPNEKLFF
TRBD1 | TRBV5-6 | CASRRQGVYYEQYF
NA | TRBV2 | CASSEGFMSGSPLHF
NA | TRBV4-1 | CASSQVFGENHRF
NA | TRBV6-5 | CASRQQGISGNTIYF
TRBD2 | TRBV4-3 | CASSQDLGGRGNEQFF
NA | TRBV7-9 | CASSSDLGTEAFF
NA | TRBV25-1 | CASTQRGNEQFF
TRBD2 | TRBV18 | CASSPPQREGYEQYF
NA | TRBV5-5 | CASSPQGSGQPQHF
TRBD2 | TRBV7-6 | CASSRTSGNTYEQYF
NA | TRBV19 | CASSIAANTEAFF
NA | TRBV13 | CASSLGTPGEAFF